This T cell receptor (beta chain) was found in a study of T cell changes during pregnancy in multiple sclerosis. CDR3 size: 15 residues. Between the trimmed V and J ends, which lost 6 bases and 0 bases, there was a span of 12 bases. Germline CDR1 is LGHNT and CDR2 is FRNRAP. Generated by immunoSEQ multiplex PCR, the TCRdb table keeps only in-frame clones and is missing some. Of tens of thousands of clones detected, around 90% appear once; the ten largest clones hold around 1.4%. Specimen: peripheral blood, collected before pregnancy. The J gene is TRBJ2-4, the V gene TRBV12-5; possibly TRBD2 for D (6 bases). This clonotype was sampled from a female donor with multiple sclerosis, enrolled in a pregnancy study. CDR3: CASGPAGGAKNIQYF. The CDR3 coding sequence is TGTGCTAGTGGCCCGGCCGGGGGAGCCAAAAACATTCAGTACTTC.